This T cell receptor beta chain was retrieved from a study of a mutant IDH1 vaccine in newly diagnosed glioma. Overall study: Vaccination began 4-6 weeks post radiotherapy alone, or with temozolomide cycles. Mean patient age was approximately 40 years; approximately 62% were male and approximately 38% female. Prior therapy was radiotherapy, temozolomide, or both; most received both.

The sample holds a few counts of this clone. Its antigen is unidentified. Per germline, CDR1 LNHDA and CDR2 SQIVND (reference sequence). With 4 bases clipped from V and 4 bases from J, the junction kept 7 bases outside the gene matches. The CDR3 runs 15 residues. TCRdb's table, derived via immunoSEQ multiplex PCR, lists solely in-frame clones and lacks some. The sample yields some 42,000 clones, 83% seen once. Documented time point: week 35, safety follow-up. Vaccinated patients received 300 ug of mutant IDH1 20-mer peptide per dose, with topical imiquimod. Each patient was administered eight vaccinations, scheduled in weeks 1, 3, 5, 7, 11, 15, 19 and 23.

The clonotype was recovered from a woman in her 50s with glioma. Sample: PBMCs, taken from a glioma patient whose treatment included an IDH1 peptide vaccine. This chain uses TRBV19 with TRBJ1-3; TRBD1 matches 7 bases. The CDR3 sequence is CASSTRQGAGNTIYF. CDR3 nucleotides: TGTGCCAGTAGTACTCGACAGGGTGCGGGAAACACCATATATTTT.